These 10 T cell receptor beta chains originate from one sample sequenced in a study of OX40 agonist ivuxolimab in advanced cancers. Assay used: immunoSEQ multiplex PCR; TCRdb lists only in-frame clones, some missing. The sample carries about 91,000 clones, 80% to 90% recorded once. This sample comprised CD4+ or CD8+ T cells sorted from blood, obtained in a trial of the OX40 agonist ivuxolimab. The receptors were gathered from an adult with an advanced solid tumor such as melanoma, head and neck, liver or kidney cancer.

J is TRBJ2-4 and V is TRBV11-1; D remains unclear. Germline lookup yields CDR1 SGHAT and CDR2 FQDESV (reference sequence). Trimming left V 4 bases short and J 5 bases short, with 12 bases between. The CDR3 runs 14 residues. The CDR3 spells CASSYVGRENIQYF. The CDR3 DNA sequence: TGTGCCAGCAGCTATGTCGGACGGGAAAACATTCAGTACTTC. The full variable domain, in which reference TRBV11-1 and TRBJ2-4 provide the parts outside the CDR3, is EAEVAQSPRYKITEKSQAVAFWCDPISGHATLYWYRQILGQGPELLVQFQDESVVDDSQLPKDRFSAERLKGVDSTLKIQPAELGDSAMYLCASSYVGRENIQYFGAGTRLSVL.

The J gene is TRBJ2-2, the V gene TRBV28, with 7 bases identical to TRBD1. The CDR3 covers 14 residues. The trim removed 7 bases at V and 4 bases at J, leaving 6 bases unmatched. Germline CDR1 is MDHEN and CDR2 is SYDVKM. The CDR3 sequence: CASTTTGLTGELFF. The CDR3, as DNA: TGTGCCAGCACCACGACAGGGCTCACCGGGGAGCTGTTTTTT.

CDR3 protein: CASSYSTVRVGGYTF. CDR3 in DNA: TGTGCCAGCAGTTACTCCACAGTCCGGGTGGGAGGCTACACCTTC. The chain couples TRBV6-5 to TRBJ1-2; D is uncertain. The CDR3 covers 15 residues. CDR1 and CDR2 (germline): MNHEY, SVGAGI. With 0 bases removed from V and 8 bases from J, the gap between germline ends came to 16 bases.

The V gene is TRBV7-9, the J gene TRBJ1-3; the D gene is possibly TRBD1 (5 bases). V dropped 2 bases and J dropped 3 bases, with 8 bases sitting between them. Germline V lookup: CDR1 SEHNR, CDR2 FQNEAQ (reference sequence). The CDR3 is 14 amino acids. CDR3 sequence (DNA): TGTGCCAGCAGCTTAACAGACAGTGGAAACACCATATATTTT. Its translation is CASSLTDSGNTIYF.

This clone was found a few times. The chain joins TRBV6-5 to TRBJ2-7; 10 bases line up with TRBD2. Per the germline V gene, CDR1 is MNHEY and CDR2 is SVGAGI. V shed 0 bases and J 2 bases; nucleotides not matched to a gene: 1. The CDR3 extends over 15 amino acids. CDR3 loop: CASSYSLAGAYEQYF. Written as DNA, the CDR3 is TGTGCCAGCAGTTACTCCCTAGCGGGGGCCTACGAGCAGTACTTC.

The V and J genes are TRBV9 and TRBJ1-6; D is undetermined. CDR1 and CDR2 (germline): SGDLS, YYNGEE. V shed 0 bases and J shed 0 bases, with 7 bases lying between them. CDR3 size: 16 residues. The CDR3 DNA is TGTGCCAGCAGCGTAGGAGAAAGCTCCTATAATTCACCCCTCCACTTT. Protein: CASSVGESSYNSPLHF. The full variable domain, in which reference TRBV9 and TRBJ1-6 provide the parts outside the CDR3, is DSGVTQTPKHLITATGQRVTLRCSPRSGDLSVYWYQQSLDQGLQFLIQYYNGEERAKGNILERFSAQQFPDLHSELNLSSLELGDSALYFCASSVGESSYNSPLHFGNGTRLTVT.

The V and J genes are TRBV14 and TRBJ1-2; the D is unclear. V lost 5 bases and J 4 bases, leaving 11 bases between the germline ends. The length of the CDR3 is 13 residues. Germline CDR1 reads SGHDN; CDR2 reads FVKESK. CDR3 loop: CASSGLVSYGYTF. For the CDR3, the DNA is TGTGCCAGCAGCGGGTTGGTTTCCTATGGCTACACCTTC.

The V gene is TRBV30, the J gene TRBJ1-4, with D possibly matching TRBD1 (6 bases). Per the germline V gene, CDR1 is GTSNPN and CDR2 is SVGIG (reference sequence). The CDR3 sequence is 15 residues long. The V end lost 1 base, the J end lost 8 bases, and 17 bases lay between the germline ends. In DNA, the CDR3 is TGTGCCTGGAGTGACCGTCGGGGGCCGGTAGAAAAACTGTTTTTT. Protein: CAWSDRRGPVEKLFF. The entire variable domain, with the rest obtained from reference TRBV30 and TRBJ1-4, is as follows: SQTIHQWPATLVQPVGSPLSLECTVEGTSNPNLYWYRQAAGRGLQLLFYSVGIGQISSEVPQNLSASRPQDRQFILSSKKLLLSDSGFYLCAWSDRRGPVEKLFFGSGTQLSVL.

As concerns this clone: Other DNA sequences in this specimen translate into the identical CDR3. The chain has TRBV29-1 and TRBJ1-1; TRBD1 matches at 9 bases. Germline CDR1 and CDR2: SQVTM and ANQGSEA. The CDR3 is made up of 13 amino acids. With 1 base clipped from V and 5 bases from J, the junction kept 2 bases outside the gene matches. Written as DNA, the CDR3 is TGCAGCGTTGAAGTGACAGGGGGTACTGAAGCTTTCTTT. Translating it yields CSVEVTGGTEAFF.

V is TRBV6-5 and J is TRBJ1-3; perhaps TRBD1 as D (6 bases). Trimming left V 2 bases short and J 0 bases short, with 8 bases between. This CDR3 has 15 residues. The germline V gene has CDR1 MNHEY and CDR2 SVGAGI. The CDR3 sequence: CASSYDRNSGNTIYF. The CDR3 bases are TGTGCCAGCAGTTACGACAGGAACTCTGGAAACACCATATATTTT.